This TCR beta chain was documented in a study of human T cells and chemical hapten exposure. Whole-study findings and limits: Counts of expanded TCRs (at PT1) showed a positive correlation with patch test score. No alteration of TCRs above 1 in 1000 frequency was seen with DPC sensitization.

Documented time point: pre-sensitization, week 0. As to treatment: therapeutic diphenylcyclopropenone sensitization with weekly scalp DPC. For the library, individual cDNA molecules each received unique molecular identifiers. TCRdb reprocessed the RACE reads with MiXCR, giving one entry per CDR3 protein. The table shows 380,000 or so distinct CDR3 sequences, with around 5% occurring only once. This clonotype was detected many times. Its antigen is as yet unknown. Trimming stripped 6 bases from V and 4 bases from J, with 7 bases between. The CDR3 extends over 12 amino acids. The chain joins TRBV12-3 or TRBV12-4 to TRBJ1-5; D not resolved. The origin of this receptor is a woman aged 18 to 35 with alopecia areata. Some clones in this sample may be carry-over from other donors' samples. Specimen: whole blood, collected in connection with sensitization to the hapten diphenylcyclopropenone (DPC). CDR3 loop: CASSLTNQPQHF. The CDR3 region has the DNA TGTGCCAGCAGCTTAACAAATCAGCCCCAGCATTTT.